Listed below are T cell receptor beta chains from one sample, sequenced in a study of blood T cell repertoires in COVID-19. The table came from immunoSEQ multiplex PCR; TCRdb's copy has only in-frame clones and leaves some out. This table has fewer than 350,000 clones, 90% appearing once. Sequencing used PBMCs or T cells enriched from blood (not recorded which). The receptors were sampled from a woman under 30 with acute COVID-19. The CDR3 runs from the conserved cysteine through the conserved F or W. D genes are given only for firm matches. The size entry is marked missing in some rows and otherwise reads once, few, many or a size class.

abundance	d_gene	v_gene	len	j_gene	CDR3aa	CDR3nt
NA	TRBD2	TRBV7-2	15	TRBJ2-5	CASSLSSSGRETQYF	TGTGCCAGCAGCCTAAGCAGTAGCGGGAGGGAGACCCAGTACTTC
NA	TRBD1	TRBV18	16	TRBJ1-1	CASSPDLQGAGTEAFF	TGTGCCAGCTCACCGGACCTGCAGGGGGCTGGGACTGAAGCTTTCTTT
NA	TRBD1	TRBV4-2	16	TRBJ1-4	CASSHRDRVQDEKLFF	TGTGCCAGCAGCCACCGTGACAGGGTCCAAGATGAAAAACTGTTTTTT
many	TRBD2	TRBV6-4	14	TRBJ2-1	CASSDLSGSDEQFF	TGTGCCAGCAGTGACCTTAGCGGGAGCGATGAGCAGTTCTTC
NA	NA	TRBV19	15	TRBJ1-2	CASSRRDFGNYGYTF	TGTGCCAGTAGTAGAAGAGATTTCGGGAACTATGGCTACACCTTC
NA	TRBD1	TRBV11-2	14	TRBJ2-5	CASSVDRARETQYF	TGTGCCAGCAGCGTAGACAGGGCCAGGGAGACCCAGTACTTC
NA	TRBD2	TRBV2	15	TRBJ2-1	CASTKASGRGSEQFF	TGTGCCAGCACTAAGGCTAGCGGGAGGGGGTCCGAGCAGTTCTTC
few	NA	TRBV6-4	14	TRBJ2-2	CASSAEGDTGELFF	TGTGCCAGCAGTGCGGAGGGAGACACCGGGGAGCTGTTTTTT
NA	TRBD1	TRBV30	14	TRBJ2-1	CAWSTRQGLNEQFF	TGTGCCTGGAGCACTAGACAGGGCCTCAATGAGCAGTTCTTC
NA	NA	TRBV11-2	12	TRBJ2-7	CASSEVGLSQYF	TGTGCCAGCAGCGAGGTGGGACTCTCCCAGTACTTC
NA	TRBD1	TRBV28	14	TRBJ1-2	CASRLGQGRDGYTF	TGTGCCAGCAGGTTGGGACAGGGGCGAGACGGCTACACCTTC
NA	NA	TRBV7-2	15	TRBJ1-5	CASSSIFPSNQPQHF	TGTGCCAGCAGCTCTATATTCCCGAGCAATCAGCCCCAGCATTTT
NA	NA	TRBV30	14	TRBJ2-2	CAWKRGINTGELFF	TGTGCCTGGAAAAGGGGGATAAACACCGGGGAGCTGTTTTTT
NA	NA	TRBV5-6	15	TRBJ2-7	CASSLQGRSRSEQYF	TGTGCCAGCAGCTTGCAGGGGCGCAGTAGGTCCGAGCAGTACTTC
once	NA	TRBV5-8	18	TRBJ2-3	CASSGEGARSSHTDTQYF	TGTGCCAGCAGCGGTGAGGGAGCCCGTAGCAGCCACACAGATACGCAGTATTTT
NA	NA	TRBV30	14	TRBJ1-4	CAWRQAFSNEKLFF	TGTGCCTGGAGACAGGCTTTCTCTAATGAAAAACTGTTTTTT
NA	TRBD1	TRBV30	15	TRBJ1-1	CAWSLRGRWGTEAFF	TGTGCCTGGAGCTTGAGGGGGCGATGGGGCACTGAAGCTTTCTTT
NA	NA	TRBV12-3/TRBV12-4	13	TRBJ1-5	CASALRVDRPQHF	TGTGCCAGCGCCCTCCGGGTAGATCGGCCCCAGCATTTT
NA	TRBD1	TRBV4-1	15	TRBJ1-5	CASSQGDRGIQPQHF	TGCGCCAGCAGCCAAGGGGACAGGGGTATTCAGCCCCAGCATTTT
once	TRBD2	TRBV29-1	16	TRBJ2-7	CSVEARAGTTSYEQYF	TGCAGCGTTGAAGCTAGGGCCGGGACTACATCCTACGAGCAGTACTTC
NA	NA	TRBV11-2	15	TRBJ1-1	CASSIGQTMNTEAFF	TGTGCCAGCAGCATCGGACAGACTATGAACACTGAAGCTTTCTTT
NA	TRBD1	TRBV24-1	18	TRBJ1-1	CATSALGADRGGDTEAFF	TGTGCCACCAGTGCCCTAGGGGCGGACAGGGGCGGGGACACTGAAGCTTTCTTT
NA	TRBD1	TRBV15	13	TRBJ2-3	CATSRDKTGLQYF	TGTGCCACCAGCAGAGATAAGACAGGGTTGCAGTATTTT
NA	TRBD1	TRBV11-2	11	TRBJ2-7	CASTGGYEQYF	TGTGCCAGTACAGGGGGGTACGAGCAGTACTTC
NA	NA	TRBV10-3	12	TRBJ2-7	CAISPTTWEQYF	TGTGCCATCAGCCCGACGACTTGGGAGCAGTACTTC
NA	TRBD2	TRBV19	13	TRBJ2-7	CASSAGLAYEQYF	TGTGCCAGTAGTGCGGGACTAGCCTACGAGCAGTACTTC
NA	TRBD2	TRBV19	16	TRBJ2-2	CASSRGGGANTGELFF	TGTGCCAGTAGCCGGGGGGGCGGCGCGAACACCGGGGAGCTGTTTTTT
NA	NA	TRBV11-2	18	TRBJ1-2	CASSTQREGQVLYYGYTF	TGTGCCAGCAGCACGCAGAGGGAGGGACAAGTCCTTTACTATGGCTACACCTTC
NA	TRBD2	TRBV5-1	14	TRBJ2-1	CASSLVSGTREQFF	TGCGCCAGCAGCTTGGTATCCGGGACTAGGGAGCAGTTCTTC
NA	NA	TRBV4-1	14	TRBJ2-4	CASSQGPREDIQYF	TGCGCCAGCAGCCAAGGTCCCAGGGAGGACATTCAGTACTTC
NA	NA	TRBV5-1	16	TRBJ2-7	CASSLRLGPGAYEQYF	TGCGCCAGCAGCTTGAGACTTGGGCCGGGGGCCTACGAGCAGTACTTC
NA	TRBD1	TRBV5-8	16	TRBJ2-1	CASSLAGQGAYNEQFF	TGTGCCAGCAGCTTGGCGGGACAGGGGGCCTACAATGAGCAGTTCTTC
NA	NA	TRBV19	12	TRBJ1-2	CASSIGQIGYTF	TGTGCCAGTAGTATAGGACAAATCGGCTACACCTTC
NA	NA	TRBV4-3	15	TRBJ1-2	CASSQEPLQAYGYTF	TGCGCCAGCAGCCAAGAGCCCCTGCAGGCCTATGGCTACACCTTC
NA	TRBD2	TRBV27	17	TRBJ2-7	CASSFGLAGGDTYEQYF	TGTGCCAGCAGTTTCGGACTAGCGGGAGGCGACACCTACGAGCAGTACTTC
few	NA	TRBV24-1	14	TRBJ2-5	CATRDGEGEETQYF	TGTGCCACCAGAGACGGTGAAGGGGAAGAGACCCAGTACTTC
NA	NA	TRBV7-9	17	TRBJ1-4	CASSSLRVGRVNEKLFF	TGTGCCAGCAGCTCCCTTCGTGTGGGCAGAGTTAATGAAAAACTGTTTTTT
NA	NA	TRBV7-8	19	TRBJ1-1	CASSLARGGQYNMNTEAFF	TGTGCCAGCAGCTTAGCCCGGGGGGGCCAATATAACATGAACACTGAAGCTTTCTTT
NA	TRBD2	TRBV7-9	14	TRBJ2-7	CASSGTSGVFEQYF	TGTGCCAGCAGCGGGACTAGCGGGGTTTTCGAGCAGTACTTC
NA	NA	TRBV7-9	15	TRBJ1-5	CASSLGGRWDQPQHF	TGTGCCAGCAGCTTAGGAGGGCGGTGGGATCAGCCCCAGCATTTT
NA	TRBD1	TRBV18	15	TRBJ1-4	CASSPTTGINEKLFF	TGTGCCAGCTCACCCACGACAGGGATTAATGAAAAACTGTTTTTT
NA	TRBD1	TRBV2	13	TRBJ1-1	CASSELTGAEAFF	TGTGCCAGCAGTGAGTTGACAGGGGCTGAAGCTTTCTTT
NA	NA	TRBV5-1	13	TRBJ1-1	CASSGTPNTEAFF	TGCGCCAGCAGCGGGACTCCGAACACTGAAGCTTTCTTT
NA	NA	TRBV18	17	TRBJ1-5	CASSTLNEGNSNQPQHF	TGTGCCAGCTCAACCCTAAACGAGGGAAACAGCAATCAGCCCCAGCATTTT
NA	NA	TRBV3-1/TRBV3-2	14	TRBJ2-3	CASRLSQGRDTQYF	TGTGCCAGCAGGCTTTCGCAGGGGCGTGATACGCAGTATTTT
NA	TRBD1	TRBV10-1	14	TRBJ2-7	CASSQPGTGHEQYF	TGCGCCAGCAGCCAACCTGGGACAGGGCACGAGCAGTACTTC
NA	TRBD2	TRBV3-1/TRBV3-2	15	TRBJ2-3	CASSLSGRAVDTQYF	TGTGCCAGCAGCCTTAGCGGGAGGGCCGTAGATACGCAGTATTTT
NA	TRBD1	TRBV27	16	TRBJ2-7	CASRPQGQGIPYEQYF	TGTGCCAGCAGACCTCAAGGACAGGGGATACCCTACGAGCAGTACTTC
NA	NA	TRBV10-3	13	TRBJ1-6	CAIRSTGSSPLHF	TGTGCCATCAGATCGACAGGATCATCACCCCTCCACTTT
once	TRBD2	TRBV7-9	15	TRBJ2-7	CASSWTSGRLYEQYF	TGTGCCAGCAGTTGGACTAGCGGGAGGCTCTACGAGCAGTACTTC
NA	NA	TRBV7-2	16	TRBJ2-3	CASSYLGGWETDTQYF	TGTGCCAGCAGCTATCTTGGCGGGTGGGAGACAGATACGCAGTATTTT
NA	TRBD2	TRBV11-2	15	TRBJ2-3	CASSQVSGFTDTQYF	TGTGCCAGCAGCCAAGTTAGCGGGTTCACAGATACGCAGTATTTT
NA	NA	TRBV6-2/TRBV6-3	12	TRBJ2-1	CASSYLARGMFF	TGTGCCAGCAGTTACCTCGCCCGGGGAATGTTCTTC
once	TRBD1	TRBV5-1	18	TRBJ2-1	CASSLAVHSGTGRNEQFF	TGCGCCAGCAGCTTGGCCGTTCACTCCGGGACAGGGAGGAATGAGCAGTTCTTC
NA	TRBD2	TRBV4-2	14	TRBJ2-1	CASSRTRLAGEQFF	TGTGCCAGCAGCCGAACTCGTCTAGCGGGGGAGCAGTTCTTC
NA	TRBD1	TRBV19	15	TRBJ2-5	CASSMDRGGQETQYF	TGTGCCAGTAGTATGGACAGGGGTGGACAAGAGACCCAGTACTTC
NA	TRBD2	TRBV9	16	TRBJ2-5	CASSVANGLAGETQYF	TGTGCCAGCAGCGTAGCGAATGGGCTAGCGGGAGAGACCCAGTACTTC
NA	TRBD2	TRBV6-5	14	TRBJ2-7	CASSPRLAGQEQYF	TGTGCCAGCAGTCCCCGACTAGCGGGACAAGAGCAGTACTTC
NA	NA	TRBV27	14	TRBJ2-5	CASSFNSLQETQYF	TGTGCCAGCAGTTTCAATAGTCTGCAAGAGACCCAGTACTTC